Here is one T cell receptor beta chain with its context. As processed by the authors: Amplifying reference gene primers gave estimates of nucleated cell counts. Generated by immunoSEQ multiplex PCR, the TCRdb table keeps only in-frame clones and is missing some. D and trimming come from the DNA, and the V and J calls and clone size come from that table. The profile shows around 190,000 clones, under 85% of them singletons. This sample is part of a study of blood T cell repertoires in COVID-19. Germline V gene sequence: CDR1 MDHEN, CDR2 SYDVKM. This CDR3 is built from 16 residues. The V gene lost 0 bases and the J gene lost 7 bases, with 18 bases spanning the gap. Recruited during active infection, patients (from Seattle) were subsequently followed longitudinally.

The V call is TRBV28, the J call TRBJ1-1; tentative D call: TRBD1 (6 bases). Input material: peripheral blood. This TCR derives from a woman in her 70s with COVID-19, enrolled during active disease. CDR3 region: CASSLWVTGGGHEAFF. The DNA of the CDR3 is TGTGCCAGCAGTTTATGGGTTACCGGGGGGGGCCATGAAGCTTTCTTT. Drawing the rest from reference TRBV28 and TRBJ1-1, the complete variable domain is DVKVTQSSRYLVKRTGEKVFLECVQDMDHENMFWYRQDPGLGLRLIYFSYDVKMKEKGDIPEGYSVSREKKERFSLILESASTNQTSMYLCASSLWVTGGGHEAFFGQGTRLTVV.